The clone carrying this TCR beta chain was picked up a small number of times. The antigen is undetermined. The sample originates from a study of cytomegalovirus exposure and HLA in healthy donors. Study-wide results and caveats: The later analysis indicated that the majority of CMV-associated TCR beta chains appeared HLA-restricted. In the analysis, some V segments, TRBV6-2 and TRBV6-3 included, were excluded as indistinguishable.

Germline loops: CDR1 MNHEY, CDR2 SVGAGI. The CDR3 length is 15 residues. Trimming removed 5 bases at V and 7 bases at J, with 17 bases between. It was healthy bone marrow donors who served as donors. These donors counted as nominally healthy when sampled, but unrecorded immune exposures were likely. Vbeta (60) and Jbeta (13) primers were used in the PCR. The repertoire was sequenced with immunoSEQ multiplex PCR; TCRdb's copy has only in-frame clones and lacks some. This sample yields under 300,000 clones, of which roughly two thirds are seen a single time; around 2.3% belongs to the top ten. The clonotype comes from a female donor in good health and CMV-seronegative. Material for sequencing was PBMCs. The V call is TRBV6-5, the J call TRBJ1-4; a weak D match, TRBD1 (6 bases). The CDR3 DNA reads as TGTGCCAGCAGTACCCTGACGGGGGGCCTTGAAAAACTGTTTTTT. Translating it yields CASSTLTGGLEKLFF.